These 7 T cell receptor beta chains were sequenced from one sample in a study of Graves' ophthalmopathy and Graves' hyperthyroidism. TCR beta CDR3 regions were amplified from RNA transcripts. Amplification began with first-round RT-PCR using HTBI primers, then second-round multiplex PCR was performed. Using its own MiXCR run on the multiplex PCR reads, TCRdb lists one record per CDR3 protein. The sample yields about 700,000 distinct CDR3 sequences, roughly 40% seen once. Sequences were obtained from peripheral blood. All receptors come from an adult man with Graves' ophthalmopathy.

The rearrangement uses TRBV7-2 and TRBJ2-5; no reliable D call. Per the germline V gene, CDR1 is SGHTA and CDR2 is FQGNSA. Between the trimmed V and J ends, which lost 0 bases and 6 bases, there was a span of 11 bases. The CDR3 extends over 14 amino acids. The CDR3 DNA is TGTGCCAGCAGCTTAGCTAAAGGTCAAAAGACCCAGTACTTC. Amino acids: CASSLAKGQKTQYF.

The J gene is TRBJ2-5, the V gene TRBV4-3; TRBD2 aligns across 7 bases. J was trimmed by 1 base and V by 0 bases; bases with no gene match: 8. The CDR3 spans 17 residues. The germline gives CDR1 LGHNA, CDR2 YSLEER. CDR3 loop: CASSQDWPGLGQETQYF. The CDR3 DNA follows: TGCGCCAGCAGCCAAGACTGGCCCGGACTAGGCCAAGAGACCCAGTACTTC.

The V gene is TRBV12-3 or TRBV12-4, the J gene TRBJ1-6; TRBD1 matches at 10 bases. The CDR3 consists of 17 residues. V shed 2 bases and J 10 bases; nucleotides not matched to a gene: 11. CDR3 in DNA: TGTGCCAGCAGTTTATCCCGGCCCGGGACAGGGGTATCACCCCTCCACTTT. It translates to CASSLSRPGTGVSPLHF.

CDR3 amino acids: CASSFHSAGEQYF. The CDR3 bases are TGTGCCAGCAGCTTTCACTCCGCGGGAGAGCAGTACTTC. This rearrangement joins TRBV7-9 to TRBJ2-7, with a tentative D call TRBD2 (6 bases). The CDR3 runs 13 residues. The ends were cut back, 3 bases at V and 7 bases at J, with 13 bases in the middle. Germline V gene sequence: CDR1 SEHNR, CDR2 FQNEAQ (reference sequence).

This clonotype was detected a few times. An end of the junction differs from the germline gene, which may be a read error. This sequence joins TRBV4-1 and TRBJ1-2; a possible D gene is TRBD1 (5 bases). The CDR3 sequence is 13 residues long. Germline V gene data show CDR1 as MGHRA and CDR2 as YSYEKL. CDR3 residues: CASSQEGERPSSF. The CDR3, as DNA: TGTGCCAGCAGCCAAGAAGGGGAAAGGCCCTCTTCCTTC.

The rearrangement joins TRBV7-2 to TRBJ2-7; tentative D call: TRBD2 (7 bases). V lost 5 bases and J 6 bases, leaving 17 bases between the germline ends. The CDR3 runs 14 residues. In germline, CDR1 is SGHTA, CDR2 FQGNSA. The CDR3 protein is CASSLAGARFEQYF. Here the CDR3 DNA reads TGTGCCAGCAGCCTGGCGGGGGCGCGGTTCGAGCAGTACTTC.

A word on this clonotype: A read error may be the cause here, since a much bigger clone is one base away. The rearrangement uses TRBV25-1 and TRBJ2-2, with D uncertain. V lost 5 bases and J lost 1, with 5 bases in between. This CDR3 region has 13 residues. CDR1 is MGHDK and CDR2 is SYGVNS in the germline V gene. The CDR3 protein is CASSIGNTGELFF. As DNA, the CDR3 is TGTGCCAGCAGTATAGGGAACACCGGGGAGCTGTTTTTT.